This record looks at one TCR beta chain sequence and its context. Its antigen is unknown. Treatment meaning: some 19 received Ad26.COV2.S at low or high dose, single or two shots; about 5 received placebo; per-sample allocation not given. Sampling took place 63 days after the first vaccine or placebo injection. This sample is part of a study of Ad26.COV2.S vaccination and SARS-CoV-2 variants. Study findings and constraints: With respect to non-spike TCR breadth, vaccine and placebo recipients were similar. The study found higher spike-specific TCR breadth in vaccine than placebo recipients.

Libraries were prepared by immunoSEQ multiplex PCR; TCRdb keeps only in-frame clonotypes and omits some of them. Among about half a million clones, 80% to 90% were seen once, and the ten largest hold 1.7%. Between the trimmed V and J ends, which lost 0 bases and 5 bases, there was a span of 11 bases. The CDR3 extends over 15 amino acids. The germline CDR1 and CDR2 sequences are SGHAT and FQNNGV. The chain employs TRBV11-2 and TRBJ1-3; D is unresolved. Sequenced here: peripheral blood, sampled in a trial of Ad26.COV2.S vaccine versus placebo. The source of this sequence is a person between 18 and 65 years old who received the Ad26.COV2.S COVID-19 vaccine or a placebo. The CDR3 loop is CASSLDERSRNTIYF. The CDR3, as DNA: TGTGCCAGCAGCTTAGACGAGAGGTCTAGAAACACCATATATTTT.